This record looks at one T cell receptor (beta chain) sequence and its context. The sample is drawn from a study of radiotherapy plus CTLA-4 blockade in lung cancer. Study summary: Disease control reached around 30%, with objective responses in around 20%.

Method: immunoSEQ multiplex PCR; TCRdb's copy keeps in-frame clones and lacks some. Here the sample spans some 23,000 clones, roughly 73% being singletons. This TCR came from a human donor with non-small cell lung cancer who had stable disease on radiotherapy plus ipilimumab. Sequenced material: peripheral blood, taken from a patient treated with radiotherapy plus ipilimumab.

The CDR3 sequence is CASSVERGSPPTDTQYF. The CDR3 nucleotides read TGTGCCAGCAGCGTAGAGCGAGGCTCCCCGCCGACAGATACGCAGTATTTT. The chain combines TRBV9 with TRBJ2-3; D gene ambiguous. Germline CDR1 is SGDLS and CDR2 is YYNGEE. The CDR3 length is 17 residues. V gave up 0 bases and J gave up 3 bases, with 17 bases separating them.